These T cell receptor beta chains were read from a single sample in a study of T cell repertoires in cytomegalovirus infection. In TCRdb, the reads were re-called with MiXCR into one record per CDR3 protein. The top ten clones hold about 14% of a sample with approximately 990,000 distinct CDR3 sequences, roughly 31% of them seen once. Their recognized antigens are unknown. The sequences come from cultured CD8+ T cells from PBMCs, collected from culture after CMV antigen stimulation. The receptors derive from a human donor in good health (CMV status not recorded). Some clones in this sample may be carry-over from other donors' samples. Both conserved end residues are part of each CDR3. A D gene is named only where the DNA matches it firmly. Part of the rows lack a size; the others show once, few, many or a class for expanded clones.

DNA	CDR3	V	D	J	size
TGTGCCAGCAGCTTAGGGGGACAGGGGGAATATGGCTACACCTTC	CASSLGGQGEYGYTF	TRBV7-8	TRBD1	TRBJ1-2	many
TGTGCCAGCCCCTCAGGGGCAGATACGCAGTATTTT	CASPSGADTQYF	TRBV5-4	-	TRBJ2-3	-
TGTGCCAGCAGTTACCTCCGGGACTTAGTGATGGAGACCCAGTACTTC	CASSYLRDLVMETQYF	TRBV6-6	-	TRBJ2-5	-
TGTGCCAGCAGTCACCGGTACAGGAACTACGAGCAGTACTTC	CASSHRYRNYEQYF	TRBV7-2	-	TRBJ2-7	many
TGTGCCAGCCGAACGTCACTCCCAGGAAGTTTCTACGAGCAGTACTTC	CASRTSLPGSFYEQYF	TRBV6-2/TRBV6-3	-	TRBJ2-7	-
TGCGCCAGCAGCTTGTATGCCGAAGAGGACACTGAAGCTTTCTTT	CASSLYAEEDTEAFF	TRBV5-1	-	TRBJ1-1	-
TGTGCCAGCAGTTTATCGCGGACAGGGTTCCCTGAAGCTTTCTTT	CASSLSRTGFPEAFF	TRBV27	TRBD1	TRBJ1-1	-
TGTGCCAGCAGTTACTCGATGGAGGAGGGGGGATCCACAGATACGCAGTATTTT	CASSYSMEEGGSTDTQYF	TRBV6-2/TRBV6-3	-	TRBJ2-3	-
TGTGCCAGCAGCCAAGGGACTAGCGGGGCCCTCACAGATACGCAGTATTTT	CASSQGTSGALTDTQYF	TRBV4-2	TRBD2	TRBJ2-3	-
TGTGCCAGCAGTGGCCTAACACTCTCAGCCGGGGAGACCCAGTACTTC	CASSGLTLSAGETQYF	TRBV28	-	TRBJ2-5	few
TGTGCCAGCAGTTTAGGGCAGGGAATCTCCTTTAACTATGGCTACACCTTC	CASSLGQGISFNYGYTF	TRBV28	-	TRBJ1-2	-
TGTGCCAGCAGTCCCGGGGGGAGGGCGCACTTC	CASSPGGRAHF	TRBV12-3/TRBV12-4	TRBD2	TRBJ2-5	-
TGCGCCAGCAGCTTGGATTGGACAGGGACCCTGGGGGACACTGAAGCTTTCTTT	CASSLDWTGTLGDTEAFF	TRBV5-1	TRBD1	TRBJ1-1	-
TGTGCCAGCAGCTTGGCAGGCCCAAACGGGGAGCTGTTTTTT	CASSLAGPNGELFF	TRBV5-4	-	TRBJ2-2	-
TGTGCCAGCAGTCTAACTTCTTACAGGGTCCATGGCTACACCTTC	CASSLTSYRVHGYTF	TRBV27	-	TRBJ1-2	few
TGTGCCATCAGCGAGACTAGCGGGGGGGGACCAAGCACAGATACGCAGTATTTT	CAISETSGGGPSTDTQYF	TRBV10-3	TRBD2	TRBJ2-3	few
TGTGCCATCACCGACGGTCCTGGAAACACCATATATTTT	CAITDGPGNTIYF	TRBV10-3	-	TRBJ1-3	-
TGTGCCAGCAGTTACTCGCCTAAGGGGTTGGCCACAGATACGCAGTATTTT	CASSYSPKGLATDTQYF	TRBV6-5	-	TRBJ2-3	-
TGTGCCAGCAGTGACCGGACAGGGTATGTGCATGAGCAGTTCTTC	CASSDRTGYVHEQFF	TRBV6-2/TRBV6-3	TRBD1	TRBJ2-1	-
TGTGCCAGCAGCTTAGCAAGTCCGGACACTGAAGCTTTCTTT	CASSLASPDTEAFF	TRBV7-9	-	TRBJ1-1	-
TGTGCCAGCAGCCCGAATCATGTAGATACGCAGTATTTT	CASSPNHVDTQYF	TRBV13	-	TRBJ2-3	-
TGTGCCAGCTGTGGACAGGGGAGCAATCAGCCCCAGCATTTT	CASCGQGSNQPQHF	TRBV7-2	TRBD1	TRBJ1-5	many
TGTGCCAGCAGCCGGATACGGACCGGGACAGGGGGCCAAGAGACCCAGTACTTC	CASSRIRTGTGGQETQYF	TRBV27	TRBD1	TRBJ2-5	-
TGCGCCAGCAGCCCGCCGGGACAGGGGACTGGCTACACCTTC	CASSPPGQGTGYTF	TRBV5-1	TRBD1	TRBJ1-2	few
TGTGCCAGCAGTTTTCGGGGGACCACAGATACGCAGTATTTT	CASSFRGTTDTQYF	TRBV6-6	-	TRBJ2-3	-
TGTGCCAGCAGTCGCCCGACGGGCACTGAAGCTTTCTTT	CASSRPTGTEAFF	TRBV27	-	TRBJ1-1	few
TGTGCCATCAGTCAGTTCTTCCGGGACGGCACCAACTATGGCTACACCTTC	CAISQFFRDGTNYGYTF	TRBV10-3	-	TRBJ1-2	-
TGCAGCGTTTTGCTGGCAGCCGCCTACGAGCAGTACTTC	CSVLLAAAYEQYF	TRBV29-1	-	TRBJ2-7	few
TGTGCCACCAGCAGAGAAGGGACTAGCGGGGTGGATACGCAGTATTTT	CATSREGTSGVDTQYF	TRBV15	TRBD2	TRBJ2-3	-
TGTGCCAGCAGTATTACAGGGGGCGGCAATCAGCCCCAGCATTTT	CASSITGGGNQPQHF	TRBV12-3/TRBV12-4	TRBD1	TRBJ1-5	few
TGTGCCAGCAGTTACTCGAAGTCTGGGGGAAACACTGAAGCTTTCTTT	CASSYSKSGGNTEAFF	TRBV6-6	-	TRBJ1-1	-
TGCAGTGCTAGAGATCTGCGGACCCTTACCGTCTACGAGCAGTACTTC	CSARDLRTLTVYEQYF	TRBV20-1	-	TRBJ2-7	few
TGTGCCAGCAGTTTTACGACAGACCCCGGAGGCTACACCTTC	CASSFTTDPGGYTF	TRBV28	-	TRBJ1-2	-
TGTGCCAGCAGCAGGGGGGGCAATTCACCCCTCCACTTT	CASSRGGNSPLHF	TRBV12-3/TRBV12-4	TRBD1	TRBJ1-6	-
TGTGCCAGTAGTATTTATCACCGGGACAACACTGAAGCTTTCTTT	CASSIYHRDNTEAFF	TRBV19	-	TRBJ1-1	-
TGTGCCAGTAGTATAGCTGCGGGCAACACTGAAGCTTTCTTT	CASSIAAGNTEAFF	TRBV19	-	TRBJ1-1	-
TGTGCCAGCAGCTGCCCCCGGGACAGGGTGGCGGTCTCTGGAAACACCATATATTTT	CASSCPRDRVAVSGNTIYF	TRBV5-4	TRBD1	TRBJ1-3	few
TGTGCCAGTAGTATAAACACGCGCTTCGACAATGAGCAGTTCTTC	CASSINTRFDNEQFF	TRBV19	-	TRBJ2-1	-
TGTGCCAGTGCCCTTGACAGGCCCGGGACCCAGTACTTC	CASALDRPGTQYF	TRBV19	-	TRBJ2-5	-
TGTGCCAGCAGCGAGGGGGGAAGCGGTCAGCCCCAGCATTTT	CASSEGGSGQPQHF	TRBV7-2	-	TRBJ1-5	many
TGCGCCAGCAGTGAAGAGGGGTTACAAGAGACCCAGTACTTC	CASSEEGLQETQYF	TRBV4-1	-	TRBJ2-5	few
TGTGCCAGTAGTATTGGGCCCGGGCGCAATCAGCCCCAGCATTTT	CASSIGPGRNQPQHF	TRBV19	-	TRBJ1-5	-
TGCAGTGCACTAAGCGGGGGGGTGGGTAATGAGCAGTTCTTC	CSALSGGVGNEQFF	TRBV20-1	TRBD2	TRBJ2-1	-
TGTGCCAGCAGCCAAGATTCTGGAACAGCTATCCAGTTCTATGGCTACACCTTC	CASSQDSGTAIQFYGYTF	TRBV14	-	TRBJ1-2	few
TGTGCCAGTAGTCGGGGTTGGGACACAGATACGCAGTATTTT	CASSRGWDTDTQYF	TRBV19	-	TRBJ2-3	-
TGCGCCAGCAGCCCTTCGGACAGGGAAGGGTACGAGCAGTACTTC	CASSPSDREGYEQYF	TRBV5-1	TRBD1	TRBJ2-7	-
TGCAGTGGGGGCGAGCGGGGGGTTGGTTCCTACAATGAGCAGTTCTTC	CSGGERGVGSYNEQFF	TRBV20-1	TRBD2	TRBJ2-1	-
TGTGCCAGCAGCCGAGCGGGGGGGCCTTCCTACAATGAGCAGTTCTTC	CASSRAGGPSYNEQFF	TRBV5-4	TRBD2	TRBJ2-1	-
TGTGTCAGCAGCTTGGAAGGGGGCACAGATACGCAGTATTTT	CVSSLEGGTDTQYF	TRBV5-4	-	TRBJ2-3	-
TGTGTCAGCAGTCCTTCCCACCCACAGGGTCCGGGGGATGGCTACACCTTC	CVSSPSHPQGPGDGYTF	TRBV28	-	TRBJ1-2	-
TGTGCCACCAGGGACCGGTGGGGCACTGAAGCTTTCTTT	CATRDRWGTEAFF	TRBV6-1	-	TRBJ1-1	-
TGTGCCAGCAGCCCCATGACTAGCGGGGGGCCCTACAATGAGCAGTTCTTC	CASSPMTSGGPYNEQFF	TRBV5-5	TRBD2	TRBJ2-1	-
TGTGCCACGGCAGATACGCAGTATTTT	CATADTQYF	TRBV5-8	-	TRBJ2-3	-
TGTGCCAGCAGGCCCGGGACAGAGGGATCACCCCTCCACTTT	CASRPGTEGSPLHF	TRBV27	TRBD1	TRBJ1-6	-